This T cell receptor beta chain is drawn from a study of neurological immune-mediated disorders. Findings and limits, study-wide: Phylogenetic grouping assigned the repertoires of 18 of 34 multiple sclerosis patients to a single cluster of related CDR3 sequences. This cluster may be a repertoire-level signature. For the multiple sclerosis repertoire cluster, no association with any clinical or MRI feature was found.

The cDNA was synthesized by 5'RACE incorporating 10-nucleotide random UMIs. TCRdb independently ran MiXCR on the 5' RACE reads; one entry per CDR3 protein. The sample shows roughly 46,000 distinct CDR3 sequences, roughly 2% of them seen only once. The CDR3 is made up of 16 amino acids. The V gene's germline CDR1 is SEHNR and CDR2 FQNEAQ (reference sequence). V shed 7 bases, J shed 4 bases, and the junction held 6 bases outside the gene matches. Many counts were recorded for this clonotype. No antigen is known for it. This clonotype was obtained from a woman in her 40s with multiple sclerosis. What was sequenced was PBMCs. The chain uses TRBV7-9 and TRBJ2-2, with 13 bases matching TRBD2. CDR3 DNA: TGTGCCAGCACCCCACTAGCGGGGGGGGTCACCGGGGAGCTGTTTTTT. Protein: CASTPLAGGVTGELFF.